This TCR beta chain was recorded in a study of CD8 T cells in ankylosing spondylitis. Quantitative 5'-RACE with molecular barcodes produced the TCR beta libraries. TCRdb re-analysed the 5' RACE reads in MiXCR, keeping a single row per CDR3 protein. There are about 130,000 distinct CDR3 sequences in the sample; roughly 15% occur only once, and 2.5% to 3% lies in the top ten. Germline V gene lookup returns CDR1 DFQATT and CDR2 SNEGSKA (reference sequence). V was cut by 6 bases and J by 7 bases, with 12 bases left in between. The CDR3 is 11 amino acids. Study-wide findings and caveats: Existing reports had already noted some motif variants in reactive arthritis synovial fluid and blood. Those disease-linked clones were CD8+; they were also relatively rare in peripheral blood.

As to this clonotype: The antigen is not known.

The V call is TRBV20-1, the J call TRBJ2-5, with D possibly TRBD2 on 5 matching bases. This TCR was sampled from a female donor with ankylosing spondylitis or in good health (not recorded which). Sample: blood, either unsorted or a sorted T cell fraction (not recorded which). The CDR3 is CSAVVRGTQYF. The CDR3 nucleotides are TGCAGTGCGGTTGTACGGGGGACCCAGTACTTC.